A selection of T cell receptor beta chains follows, all from one sample in a study of blood T cell repertoires in COVID-19. Assay: immunoSEQ multiplex PCR; the TCRdb copy retains only in-frame clones and omits some. Of 60,000 to 70,000 clones in the sample, about 86% were seen once. The material sequenced was peripheral blood. The receptors originated from a man between 45 and 60 years old with active COVID-19. The CDR3 runs from the conserved cysteine through the conserved F or W. D genes are given only for firm matches. Where a row states a size, it is once, few, many or the class of an expanded clone; other rows omit it.

>.|TRBV7-9|TRBD1|TRBJ2-7
CASSSGQAPVYEQYF
TGTGCCAGCAGCTCGGGACAGGCCCCGGTCTACGAGCAGTACTTC
>.|TRBV6-1|TRBD1|TRBJ2-7
CASSESPGQGYEQYF
TGTGCCAGCAGTGAGTCCCCGGGACAGGGTTACGAGCAGTACTTC
>.|TRBV27|.|TRBJ1-1
CASSWSPGTEAFF
TGTGCCAGCAGCTGGTCACCCGGGACTGAAGCTTTCTTT
>.|TRBV29-1|TRBD1|TRBJ1-1
CSAPGRGVTEAFF
TGCAGCGCCCCGGGCAGGGGGGTTACTGAAGCTTTCTTT
>once|TRBV5-1|TRBD2|TRBJ2-1
CASSLEGLAGLMFGEQFF
TGCGCCAGCAGCTTGGAGGGACTAGCGGGACTGATGTTCGGAGAGCAGTTCTTC
>.|TRBV7-2|TRBD2|TRBJ2-2
CASSLWGGNTGELFF
TGTGCCAGCAGCTTATGGGGGGGGAACACCGGGGAGCTGTTTTTT
>once|TRBV3-1/TRBV3-2|.|TRBJ2-7
CASSQPSEAYEQYF
TGTGCCAGCAGCCAACCTAGCGAGGCCTACGAGCAGTACTTC
>.|TRBV3-1/TRBV3-2|TRBD1|TRBJ2-1
CASSAGERGHNEQFF
TGTGCCAGCAGCGCCGGGGAAAGGGGGCACAATGAGCAGTTCTTC
>.|TRBV7-9|TRBD1|TRBJ2-7
CASSLRTGRDEQYF
TGTGCCAGCAGCCTGAGGACAGGGAGAGACGAGCAGTACTTC
>.|TRBV5-6|.|TRBJ1-2
CASSPRAGGYTF
TGTGCCAGCAGCCCCAGGGCGGGAGGCTACACCTTC
>.|TRBV10-3|.|TRBJ1-2
CAISENIYGYTF
TGTGCCATCAGTGAAAACATCTATGGCTACACCTTC
>.|TRBV10-3|TRBD1|TRBJ1-5
CAIGGQGLGQPQHF
TGTGCCATCGGAGGACAGGGTCTCGGACAGCCCCAGCATTTT
>.|TRBV7-6|.|TRBJ1-5
CASSLEQGFNQPQHF
TGTGCCAGCAGCTTAGAACAGGGCTTCAATCAGCCCCAGCATTTT
>.|TRBV11-2|.|TRBJ2-7
CASSLVAEGEQYF
TGTGCCAGCAGCTTAGTTGCCGAGGGCGAGCAGTACTTC
>.|TRBV9|.|TRBJ2-2
CASSVRGFAGELFF
TGTGCCAGCAGCGTACGAGGGTTTGCCGGGGAGCTGTTTTTT
>.|TRBV19|.|TRBJ2-7
CASSIGVGGYEQYF
TGTGCCAGTAGTATAGGGGTGGGGGGCTACGAGCAGTACTTC
>.|TRBV9|.|TRBJ2-3
CASSASTGSTDTQYF
TGTGCCAGCAGCGCGTCGACAGGAAGCACAGATACGCAGTATTTT
>.|TRBV29-1|TRBD2|TRBJ2-3
CSAQGREASSTDTQYF
TGCAGCGCCCAGGGGCGGGAGGCCTCTAGCACAGATACGCAGTATTTT
>few|TRBV9|TRBD2|TRBJ2-5
CASSVATGGGQETQYF
TGTGCCAGCAGCGTAGCTACGGGCGGGGGACAAGAGACCCAGTACTTC
>.|TRBV28|TRBD1|TRBJ1-6
CATRQGGSPLHF
TGTGCCACTCGACAGGGGGGTTCACCCCTCCACTTT
>.|TRBV2|TRBD1|TRBJ2-7
CASDGGQGDYEQYF
TGTGCCAGCGACGGGGGACAGGGGGACTACGAGCAGTACTTC
>.|TRBV11-1|.|TRBJ2-7
CASSSYGWNDEQYF
TGTGCCAGCAGCTCCTACGGGTGGAACGACGAGCAGTACTTC
>.|TRBV4-3|.|TRBJ1-5
CASSPRQKNQPQHF
TGCGCCAGCAGCCCCCGACAGAAGAATCAGCCCCAGCATTTT
>.|TRBV7-3|.|TRBJ2-5
CASSPTSSQETQYF
TGTGCCAGCAGCCCAACTAGCTCCCAAGAGACCCAGTACTTC
>few|TRBV5-4|.|TRBJ2-5
CASSLDLETQYF
TGTGCCAGCAGCTTGGATCTGGAGACCCAGTACTTC
>.|TRBV24-1|.|TRBJ2-2
CATSDQGTGELFF
TGTGCCACCAGTGATCAGGGAACCGGGGAGCTGTTTTTT
>.|TRBV11-2|TRBD2|TRBJ2-1
CASSLGGSGWYEQFF
TGTGCCAGCAGCTTAGGTGGTAGCGGGTGGTATGAGCAGTTCTTC
>.|TRBV18|.|TRBJ2-7
CASSHSTGLYEQYF
TGTGCCAGCTCACACTCGACAGGATTATACGAGCAGTACTTC
>.|TRBV7-2|.|TRBJ1-4
CASSLRSKTTNEKLFF
TGTGCCAGCAGCTTAAGGAGTAAGACAACTAATGAAAAACTGTTTTTT
>.|TRBV5-8|TRBD1|TRBJ2-3
CASSLRQDRGNTQYF
TGTGCCAGCAGCTTGAGACAGGACAGGGGAAATACGCAGTATTTT
>.|TRBV11-2|TRBD2|TRBJ2-3
CASSYLPSGNTDTQYF
TGTGCCAGCAGCTATCTCCCTAGCGGGAACACAGATACGCAGTATTTT
>.|TRBV6-6|.|TRBJ1-1
CASGSGVNTEAFF
TGTGCCAGCGGAAGCGGGGTGAACACTGAAGCTTTCTTT
>.|TRBV28|TRBD1|TRBJ2-3
CASSAWDRSLPNTQYF
TGTGCCAGCAGTGCGTGGGACAGAAGCCTCCCAAATACGCAGTATTTT
>few|TRBV19|TRBD1|TRBJ2-5
CASSGTGGFETQYF
TGTGCCAGTAGTGGCACAGGGGGTTTCGAGACCCAGTACTTC
>.|TRBV5-1|TRBD2|TRBJ2-3
CASSLGSGGAGDTQYF
TGCGCCAGCAGCTTGGGGAGCGGGGGGGCAGGAGATACGCAGTATTTT